This T cell receptor (beta chain) comes out of a study of graft-versus-host responses after intestinal transplantation. As for the study in general: Those transplanted obtained multivisceral, liver-intestinal, or isolated intestinal grafts. Every recipient underwent anti-thymocyte globulin induction, then tacrolimus and steroids for two to three years.

As concerns this clone: Its antigen remains unknown.

Clones were read by immunoSEQ multiplex PCR, and TCRdb kept only the in-frame ones, dropping some. The data show approximately 68,000 clones, nearly 90% seen once. V lost 5 bases, J lost 5 bases, and 7 bases stayed unmatched. CDR3 length equals 14 residues. CDR1 and CDR2 from the germline V gene are SEHNR and FQNEAQ (reference sequence). The sequencing used unstimulated CD8+ T cells sorted from spleen or lymph node cells, collected before transplant. The rearrangement uses TRBV7-9 and TRBJ2-5, with 8 bases matching TRBD2. The receptor's source is a human donor who was the organ donor for an intestinal transplant. The CDR3, as DNA: TGTGCCAGCAGCAATCGGGGGGGCCGGGAGACCCAGTACTTC. This translates into CASSNRGGRETQYF.